This T cell receptor beta chain was sequenced in a study of T cell changes during pregnancy in multiple sclerosis. TCRdb's copy holds only in-frame clones and misses some; the assay was immunoSEQ multiplex PCR. The sample gives about 64,000 clones, more than 90% of which show up once; 1.4% is in the top ten. The germline V and J ends were trimmed by 1 base and 8 bases, with 11 bases remaining between them. The germline gives CDR1 SGHTA, CDR2 FQGNSA. CDR3 length: 13 residues. V and J are TRBV7-2 and TRBJ1-2; no definite D call. The receptor was isolated from a female donor with multiple sclerosis, enrolled in a pregnancy study. This specimen was peripheral blood, taken in the second trimester of pregnancy. CDR3 region: CASSLGPSEGYTF. DNA for the CDR3: TGTGCCAGCAGCTTAGGGCCCAGCGAGGGCTACACCTTC.